The 14 T cell receptor beta chains below come from one sample, sequenced in a study of kidney transplant recipient with SARS-CoV-2 infection. Each CDR3 protein is one row after TCRdb ran MiXCR on the reads. The sample lists 250,000 or so distinct CDR3 sequences; 29% were seen once. This material consisted of a blood sample, taken at baseline and between days 110 and 120 from a kidney transplant recipient. These receptor sequences come from a male patient in his thirties who had COVID-19 and was a kidney transplant recipient. Some T cells may have come from the graft donor.

The chain has TRBV10-1 and TRBJ1-2; no clear D. V was clipped by 4 bases and J by 4 bases, with 22 bases between them. This CDR3 contains 17 residues. Germline CDR1 and CDR2: WNHNN and SYGVQD (reference sequence). The CDR3 bases are TGCGCCAGCAGTGCCTCAAGAAGATCGCGAAAGACCTATGGCTACACCTTC. Translation gives CASSASRRSRKTYGYTF.

This clonotype was observed many times. The genes are TRBV28 and TRBJ2-2; TRBD2 matches 7 bases. The CDR3 sequence is 16 residues long. Germline assignment: CDR1 MDHEN and CDR2 SYDVKM. The V and J ends lost 6 bases and 4 bases, in that order; junction bases with no gene match: 11. The CDR3 sequence: CASRNPGTKFTGELFF. The CDR3 DNA sequence: TGTGCCAGCAGAAATCCCGGGACTAAATTCACCGGGGAGCTGTTTTTT.

This clonotype was counted ten times or more. V usage is TRBV12-3 or TRBV12-4 and J usage is TRBJ2-7; TRBD2 matches at 9 bases. This CDR3 has 16 residues. The trim removed 5 bases at V and 6 bases at J, leaving 14 bases unmatched. CDR3 nucleotide sequence: TGTGCCAGCAGTCCCTCGGGGGTAGCGGGAGTGAGCGAGCAGTACTTC. Encoded protein: CASSPSGVAGVSEQYF.

With regard to this clonotype: A much larger clone is a single base away; this may be a read error. The J gene is TRBJ1-6, the V gene TRBV28, with D tentatively TRBD1 (6 bases). Per the germline V gene, CDR1 is MDHEN and CDR2 is SYDVKM. This CDR3 is built from 14 residues. V was cut by 10 bases and J by 7 bases, with 17 bases left in between. The chain's CDR3 is CAMGEGELNSPLHF. The CDR3 DNA reads as TGTGCCATGGGGGAGGGGGAATTGAATTCACCCCTCCACTTT.

This clonotype was recorded at least ten times. The chain recombines TRBV6-5 with TRBJ1-3; 7 bases are a match to TRBD1. The trim removed 6 bases at V and 5 bases at J, leaving 7 bases unmatched. The CDR3 extends over 14 amino acids. Germline V CDR1 and CDR2: MNHEY, SVGAGI. The CDR3 DNA reads TGTGCCAGCAGCCAACAGGGGACGCGAAACACCATATATTTT. Translation gives CASSQQGTRNTIYF.

As to this clonotype: This sequence may be a read error, since a much larger clone differs from it by one base. The chain joins TRBV11-2 to TRBJ2-7; D gene unclear. CDR1 is SGHAT, CDR2 FQNNGV, per germline. The CDR3 is 14 residues long. The CDR3 DNA reads TGTGCCAGCAACTTACAAGACGGTCGCTACGAGCAGTACTTC. This gives the protein CASNLQDGRYEQYF.

As regards this clonotype: It may be a read error: a sequence one base away is much more abundant. The chain recombines TRBV3-1 with TRBJ2-5; 7 positions agree with TRBD2. V shed 1 base, J shed 5 bases, and the junction held 7 bases outside the gene matches. The germline gives CDR1 LGHDT, CDR2 YNNKEL (reference sequence). The CDR3 runs 15 residues. CDR3 nucleotide sequence: TGTGCCAGCAGCCAAGGCCCTACTAGCGAGGAGACCCAGTACTTC. It is translated as CASSQGPTSEETQYF.

This clonotype was recorded a few times. This rearrangement joins TRBV5-6 to TRBJ2-1; a possible D gene is TRBD2 (6 bases). V lost 0 bases to trimming and J lost 10 bases, with 14 bases between them. This CDR3 is 14 amino acids long. The germline gives CDR1 SGHDT, CDR2 YYEEEE. CDR3 sequence reads: CASSLAGGGREQFF. The CDR3 nucleotides read TGTGCCAGCAGCTTGGCCGGGGGAGGTCGGGAGCAGTTCTTC.

The gene calls are TRBV20-1 and TRBJ2-1, with TRBD2 matching over 12 bases. V lost 6 bases and J lost 4; bases outside the gene matches: 7. The CDR3 length is 15 residues. Germline assignment: CDR1 DFQATT and CDR2 SNEGSKA (reference sequence). Written as DNA, the CDR3 is TGCAGTGCCTCACTAGCGGGGGGATCTTACAATGAGCAGTTCTTC. Protein: CSASLAGGSYNEQFF.

This clonotype came up many times. This sequence joins TRBV5-8 and TRBJ1-2; D is uncertain. This CDR3 contains 16 residues. V was pared by 7 bases and J by 4 bases, with 23 bases between. Germline V gene data show CDR1 as SGHTS and CDR2 as YDEGEE. CDR3 sequence reads: CASYSAHPRKTYGYTF. CDR3 in DNA: TGTGCCAGCTATTCTGCTCATCCACGAAAGACCTATGGCTACACCTTC. Using reference TRBV5-8 and TRBJ1-2 for the parts outside the CDR3, the full variable domain is EAGVTQSPTHLIKTRGQQATLRCSPISGHTSVYWYQQALGLGLQFLLWYDEGEERNRGNFPPRFSGRQFPNYSSELNVNALELEDSALYLCASYSAHPRKTYGYTFGSGTRLTVV.

This clonotype was counted ten times or more. This chain links TRBV24-1 with TRBJ1-5, with D possibly matching TRBD1 (5 bases). There are 14 residues in the CDR3. V lost 9 bases, J lost 0 bases, and 11 bases lay in between. Germline-derived CDR1 and CDR2 are KGHDR and SFDVKD. The chain's CDR3 is CATGDGHSNQPQHF. CDR3 in DNA: TGTGCCACCGGCGACGGACATAGCAATCAGCCCCAGCATTTT.

The table lists this clonotype with a count of one. A much larger clone sits a single nucleotide away, making a read error possible. The V and J genes are TRBV11-2 and TRBJ2-7; no definite D call. CDR3 length: 14 residues. Germline CDR1 and CDR2: SGHAT and FQNNGV. This CDR3 is CTSSLRPDSYEQYF. CDR3 nucleotides: TGTACCAGCAGCCTTCGTCCGGATTCCTACGAGCAGTACTTC.

The rearrangement joins TRBV7-2 to TRBJ1-3; D is undetermined. The CDR3 length is 16 residues. Trimming shortened V by 5 bases and J by 2 bases, and 16 bases separated the two germline ends. Per the germline V gene, CDR1 is SGHTA and CDR2 is FQGNSA. The CDR3: CASSPSSGIPGNTIYF. The CDR3 DNA sequence: TGTGCCAGCAGCCCTTCCTCGGGAATCCCTGGAAACACCATATATTTT.

This clonotype was seen repeatedly, ten times or more. This chain connects TRBV12-3 or TRBV12-4 to TRBJ2-1; 9 bases fit TRBD1. The CDR3 spans 12 residues. Trimming at V came to 7 bases and at J to 14 bases, leaving 9 bases not matched to a gene. The CDR3 protein is CASTTGTGPEFF. Here the CDR3 DNA reads TGTGCCAGCACCACGGGGACAGGGCCGGAGTTCTTC.